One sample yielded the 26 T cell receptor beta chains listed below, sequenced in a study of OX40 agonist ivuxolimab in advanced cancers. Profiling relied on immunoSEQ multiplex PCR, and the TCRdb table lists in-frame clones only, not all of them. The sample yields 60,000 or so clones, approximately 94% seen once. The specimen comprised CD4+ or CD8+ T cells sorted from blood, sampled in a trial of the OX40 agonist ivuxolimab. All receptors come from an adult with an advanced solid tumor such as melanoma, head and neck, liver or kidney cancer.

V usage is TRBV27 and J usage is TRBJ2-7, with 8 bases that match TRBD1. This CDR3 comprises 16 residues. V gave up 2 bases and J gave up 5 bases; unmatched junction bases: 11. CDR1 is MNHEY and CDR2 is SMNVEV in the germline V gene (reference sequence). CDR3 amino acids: CASSLPPPGGRNEQYF. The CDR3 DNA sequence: TGTGCCAGCAGTTTACCACCCCCAGGGGGCAGGAACGAGCAGTACTTC.

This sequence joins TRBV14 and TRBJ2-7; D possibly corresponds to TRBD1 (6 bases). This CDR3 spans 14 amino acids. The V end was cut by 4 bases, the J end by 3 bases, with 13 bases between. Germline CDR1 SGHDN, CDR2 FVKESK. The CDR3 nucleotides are TGTGCCAGCAGCCCCAGGACAGCTAGCTACGAGCAGTACTTC. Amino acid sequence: CASSPRTASYEQYF.

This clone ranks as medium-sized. The CDR3 sequence: CASRVRGGGLYEKLFF. CDR3 nucleotide sequence: TGCGCCAGCCGCGTTCGAGGGGGCGGGTTGTATGAAAAACTGTTTTTT. V and J are TRBV5-1 and TRBJ1-4; 7 bases fit TRBD1. Germline CDR1 is SGHRS and CDR2 is YFSETQ. J was trimmed by 6 bases and V by 7 bases; bases with no gene match: 15. The length of the CDR3 is 16 residues.

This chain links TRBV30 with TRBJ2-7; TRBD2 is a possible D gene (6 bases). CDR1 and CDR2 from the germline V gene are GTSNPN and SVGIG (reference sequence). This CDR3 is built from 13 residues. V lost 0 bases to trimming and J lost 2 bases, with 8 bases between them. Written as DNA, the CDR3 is TGTGCCTGGAGTGTAGGAGGGGCCTACGAGCAGTACTTC. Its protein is CAWSVGGAYEQYF.

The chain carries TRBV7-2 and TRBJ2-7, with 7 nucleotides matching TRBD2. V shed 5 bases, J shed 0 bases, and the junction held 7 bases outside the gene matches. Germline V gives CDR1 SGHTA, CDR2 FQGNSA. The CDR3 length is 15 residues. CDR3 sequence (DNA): TGTGCCAGCAGCCCGCGAGCGGGGACCTCCTACGAGCAGTACTTC. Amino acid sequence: CASSPRAGTSYEQYF.

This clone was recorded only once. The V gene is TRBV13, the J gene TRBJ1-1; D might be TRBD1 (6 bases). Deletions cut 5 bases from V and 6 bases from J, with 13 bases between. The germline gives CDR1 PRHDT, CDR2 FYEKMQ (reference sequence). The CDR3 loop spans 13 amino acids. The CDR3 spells CASSPGRGPEAFF. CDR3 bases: TGTGCCAGCAGCCCAGGGCGGGGGCCTGAAGCTTTCTTT. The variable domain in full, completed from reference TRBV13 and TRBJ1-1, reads AAGVIQSPRHLIKEKRETATLKCYPIPRHDTVYWYQQGPGQDPQFLISFYEKMQSDKGSIPDRFSAQQFSDYHSELNMSSLELGDSALYFCASSPGRGPEAFFGQGTRLTVV.

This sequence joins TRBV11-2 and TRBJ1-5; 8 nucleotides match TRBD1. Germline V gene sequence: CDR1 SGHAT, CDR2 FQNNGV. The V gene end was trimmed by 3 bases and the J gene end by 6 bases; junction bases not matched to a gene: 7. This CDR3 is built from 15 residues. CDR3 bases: TGTGCCAGCAGCTTCCCGGACAGGGAGAGTCAGCCCCAGCATTTT. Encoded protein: CASSFPDRESQPQHF.

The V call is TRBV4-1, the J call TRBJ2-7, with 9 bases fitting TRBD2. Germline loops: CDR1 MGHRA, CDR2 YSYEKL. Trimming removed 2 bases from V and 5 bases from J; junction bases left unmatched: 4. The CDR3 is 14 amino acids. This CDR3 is CASSQRTSAHEQYF. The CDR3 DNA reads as TGCGCCAGCAGCCAAAGGACTAGCGCCCACGAGCAGTACTTC.

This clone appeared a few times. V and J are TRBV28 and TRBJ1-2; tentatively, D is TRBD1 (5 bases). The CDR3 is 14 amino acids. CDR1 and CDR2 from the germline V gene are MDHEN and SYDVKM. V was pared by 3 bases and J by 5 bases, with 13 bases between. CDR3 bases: TGTGCCAGCAGTTTGCCCGGGGCGGGGTATGGCTACACCTTC. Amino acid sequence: CASSLPGAGYGYTF.

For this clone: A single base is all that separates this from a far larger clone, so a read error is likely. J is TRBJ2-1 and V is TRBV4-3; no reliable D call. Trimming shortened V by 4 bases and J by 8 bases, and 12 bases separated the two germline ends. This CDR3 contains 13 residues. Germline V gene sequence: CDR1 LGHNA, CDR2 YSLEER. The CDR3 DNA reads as TGCGCCAGCAGCCCCTCTCTCCCGGATGAGCAGTTCTTC. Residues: CASSPSLPDEQFF.

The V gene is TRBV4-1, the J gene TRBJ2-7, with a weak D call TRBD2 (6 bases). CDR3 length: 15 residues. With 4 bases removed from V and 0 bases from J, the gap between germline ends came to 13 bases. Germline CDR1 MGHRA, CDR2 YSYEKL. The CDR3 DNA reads TGCGCCAGCAGCCGAGGGACTGCTTCCTCCTACGAGCAGTACTTC. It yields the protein CASSRGTASSYEQYF.

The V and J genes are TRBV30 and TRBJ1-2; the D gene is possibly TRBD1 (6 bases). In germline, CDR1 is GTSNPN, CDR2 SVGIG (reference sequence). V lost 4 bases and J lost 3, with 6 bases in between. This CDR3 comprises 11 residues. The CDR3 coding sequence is TGTGCCTGGACAGGGGACTATGGCTACACCTTC. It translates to CAWTGDYGYTF.

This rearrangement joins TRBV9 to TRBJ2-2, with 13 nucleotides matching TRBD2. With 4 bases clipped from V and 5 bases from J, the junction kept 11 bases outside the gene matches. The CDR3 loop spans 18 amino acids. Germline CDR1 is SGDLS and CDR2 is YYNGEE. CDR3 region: CASSPGLAGESGTGELFF. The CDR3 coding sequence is TGTGCCAGCAGCCCCGGACTAGCGGGAGAAAGCGGGACCGGGGAGCTGTTTTTT.

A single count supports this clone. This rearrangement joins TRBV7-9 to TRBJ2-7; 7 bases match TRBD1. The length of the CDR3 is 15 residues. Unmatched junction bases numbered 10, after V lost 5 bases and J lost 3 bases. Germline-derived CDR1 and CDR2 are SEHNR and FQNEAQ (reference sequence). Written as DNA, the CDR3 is TGTGCCAGCAGCCCGACAGGGTTGTTCAACTACGAGCAGTACTTC. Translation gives CASSPTGLFNYEQYF.

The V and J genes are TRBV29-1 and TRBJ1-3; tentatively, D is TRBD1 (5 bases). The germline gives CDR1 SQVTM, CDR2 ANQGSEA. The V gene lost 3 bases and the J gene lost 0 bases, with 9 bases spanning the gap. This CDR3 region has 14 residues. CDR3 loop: CSVERQSSGNTIYF. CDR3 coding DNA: TGCAGCGTTGAGCGACAGAGCTCTGGAAACACCATATATTTT.

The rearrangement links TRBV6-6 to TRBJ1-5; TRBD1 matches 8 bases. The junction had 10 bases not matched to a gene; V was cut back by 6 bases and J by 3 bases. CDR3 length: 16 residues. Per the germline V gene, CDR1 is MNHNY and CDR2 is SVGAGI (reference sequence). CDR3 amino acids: CASRNRGQVNNQPQHF. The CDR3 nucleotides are TGTGCCAGCAGAAATAGGGGACAGGTGAACAATCAGCCCCAGCATTTT.

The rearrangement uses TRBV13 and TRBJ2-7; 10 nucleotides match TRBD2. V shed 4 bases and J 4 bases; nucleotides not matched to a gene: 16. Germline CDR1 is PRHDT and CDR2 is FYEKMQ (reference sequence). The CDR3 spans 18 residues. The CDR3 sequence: CASSSPVQREGLPYEQYF. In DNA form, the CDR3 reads TGTGCCAGCAGCTCGCCCGTTCAGCGGGAGGGCCTCCCATACGAGCAGTACTTC.

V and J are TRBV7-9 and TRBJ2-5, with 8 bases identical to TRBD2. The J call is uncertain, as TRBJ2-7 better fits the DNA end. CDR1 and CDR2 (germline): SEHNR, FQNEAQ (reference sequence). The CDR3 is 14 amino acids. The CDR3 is CASSLTSGTYEQYF. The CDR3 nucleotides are TGTGCCAGCAGCTTAACTAGCGGAACCTACGAGCAGTACTTC.

In DNA form, the CDR3 reads TGCGCCAGCAGCCAGCAGATACAAGGGGCGGGCGGCTACACCTTC. Translated: CASSQQIQGAGGYTF. This chain uses TRBV4-3 with TRBJ1-2; maybe TRBD1 (5 bases). Germline CDR1 reads LGHNA; CDR2 reads YSLEER. The CDR3 totals 15 residues. The V and J ends lost 3 bases and 8 bases respectively, with 19 bases between them.

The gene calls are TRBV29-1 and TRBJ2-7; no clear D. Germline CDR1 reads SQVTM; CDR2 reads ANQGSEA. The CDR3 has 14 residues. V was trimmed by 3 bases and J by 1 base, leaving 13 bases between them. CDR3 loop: CSVEVAATSYEQYF. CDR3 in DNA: TGCAGCGTTGAGGTGGCCGCTACATCCTACGAGCAGTACTTC.

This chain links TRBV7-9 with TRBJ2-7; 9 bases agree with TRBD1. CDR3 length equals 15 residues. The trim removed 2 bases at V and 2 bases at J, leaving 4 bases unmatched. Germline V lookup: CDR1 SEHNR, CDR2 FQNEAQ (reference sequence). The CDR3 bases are TGTGCCAGCAGCTTACCCGGACAGGGGACCTACGAGCAGTACTTC. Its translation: CASSLPGQGTYEQYF.

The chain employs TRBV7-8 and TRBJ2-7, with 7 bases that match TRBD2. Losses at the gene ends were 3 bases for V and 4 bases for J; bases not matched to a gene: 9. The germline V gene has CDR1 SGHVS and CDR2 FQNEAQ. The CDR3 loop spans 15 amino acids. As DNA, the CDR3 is TGTGCCAGCAGCTTCACCGCTAGCGGAATATACGAGCAGTACTTC. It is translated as CASSFTASGIYEQYF. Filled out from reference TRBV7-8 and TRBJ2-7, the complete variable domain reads GAGVSQSPRYKVAKRGQDVALRCDPISGHVSLFWYQQALGQGPEFLTYFQNEAQLDKSGLPSDRFFAERPEGSVSTLKIQRTQQEDSAVYLCASSFTASGIYEQYFGPGTRLTVT.

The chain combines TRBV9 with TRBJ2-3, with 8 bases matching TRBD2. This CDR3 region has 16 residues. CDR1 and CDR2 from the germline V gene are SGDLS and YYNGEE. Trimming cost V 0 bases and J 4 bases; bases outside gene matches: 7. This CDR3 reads CASSVGNGRASDTQYF. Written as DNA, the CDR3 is TGTGCCAGCAGCGTAGGGAACGGGAGGGCCTCAGATACGCAGTATTTT.

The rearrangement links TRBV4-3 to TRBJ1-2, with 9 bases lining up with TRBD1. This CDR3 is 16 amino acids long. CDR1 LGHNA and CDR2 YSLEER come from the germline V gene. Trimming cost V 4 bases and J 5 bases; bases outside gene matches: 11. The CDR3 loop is CASSPEPGTGTYGYTF. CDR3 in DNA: TGCGCCAGCAGCCCAGAACCCGGGACAGGGACATATGGCTACACCTTC.

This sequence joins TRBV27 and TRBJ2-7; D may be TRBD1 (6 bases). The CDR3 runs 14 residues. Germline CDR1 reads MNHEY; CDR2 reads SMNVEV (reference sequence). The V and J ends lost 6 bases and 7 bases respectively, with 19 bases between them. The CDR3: CASSTGTPLGEQYF. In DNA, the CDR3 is TGTGCCAGCAGCACCGGGACACCCCTGGGGGAGCAGTACTTC.

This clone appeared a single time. The CDR3 sequence is CASSPQGRESYEQYF. As DNA, the CDR3 is TGTGCCAGCAGTCCACAGGGGCGAGAGTCCTACGAGCAGTACTTC. The J gene is TRBJ2-7, the V gene TRBV27; TRBD1 matches at 7 bases. Germline CDR1 and CDR2: MNHEY and SMNVEV (reference sequence). V lost 5 bases to trimming and J lost 1 base; unmatched junction nucleotides: 8. The CDR3 length is 15 residues.